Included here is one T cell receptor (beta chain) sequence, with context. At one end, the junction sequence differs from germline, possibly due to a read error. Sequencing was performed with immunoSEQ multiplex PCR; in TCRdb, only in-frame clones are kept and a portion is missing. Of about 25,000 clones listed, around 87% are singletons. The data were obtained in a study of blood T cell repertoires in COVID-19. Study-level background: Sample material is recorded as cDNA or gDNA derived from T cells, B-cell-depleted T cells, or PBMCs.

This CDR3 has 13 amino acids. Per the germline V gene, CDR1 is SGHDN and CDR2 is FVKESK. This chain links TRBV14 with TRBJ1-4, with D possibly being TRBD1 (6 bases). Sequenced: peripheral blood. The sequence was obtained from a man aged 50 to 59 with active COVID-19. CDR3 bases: TGTGCCAGCAGCCTACAGGGTCTTGAACAACTGTTTTTT. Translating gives CASSLQGLEQLFF.